Each of the 11 T cell receptor beta chains below was sequenced from the same sample in a study of T cell repertoires in cytomegalovirus infection. Each CDR3 protein is one row after TCRdb ran MiXCR on the reads. The sample shows fewer than 350,000 distinct CDR3 sequences, 15% to 20% of them seen only once. The sample consisted of PBMCs. Every receptor here comes from a human donor in good health (CMV status not recorded). Some clones in this sample may be carry-over from other donors' samples.

The V and J genes are TRBV7-8 and TRBJ2-3, with 8 bases matching TRBD2. Unmatched junction bases numbered 6, after V lost 4 bases and J lost 3 bases. Germline V gene data show CDR1 as SGHVS and CDR2 as FQNEAQ. There are 15 residues in the CDR3. CDR3 protein: CASSSRGGLTDTQYF. The CDR3 coding sequence is TGTGCCAGCAGCTCTCGGGGGGGCCTAACAGATACGCAGTATTTT. The full variable domain, completed using reference TRBV7-8 and TRBJ2-3, is GAGVSQSPRYKVAKRGQDVALRCDPISGHVSLFWYQQALGQGPEFLTYFQNEAQLDKSGLPSDRFFAERPEGSVSTLKIQRTQQEDSAVYLCASSSRGGLTDTQYFGPGTRLTVL.

Turning to this clonotype: A read error is possible here, since a much larger clone lies one base away. The J gene is TRBJ2-3, the V gene TRBV4-1; no reliable D call. Germline V gene data show CDR1 as MGHRA and CDR2 as YSYEKL. This CDR3 spans 15 amino acids. In DNA form, the CDR3 reads TGTGCCAGCAGCCAAGGTGGATCCATCACAGATACGCAGGATTTT. Translating gives CASSQGGSITDTQDF.

This clonotype has at least ten counts. The rearrangement joins TRBV7-9 to TRBJ1-4, with D perhaps matching TRBD1 (6 bases). The CDR3 sequence is 13 residues long. Germline V gives CDR1 SEHNR, CDR2 FQNEAQ (reference sequence). V was cut by 5 bases and J by 6 bases, with 10 bases left in between. CDR3 nucleotide sequence: TGTGCCAGCAGCCAGGACAGCGATGAAAAACTGTTTTTT. Translation: CASSQDSDEKLFF. Using reference TRBV7-9 and TRBJ1-4 for the parts outside the CDR3, the full variable domain is DTGVSQNPRHKITKRGQNVTFRCDPISEHNRLYWYRQTLGQGPEFLTYFQNEAQLEKSRLLSDRFSAERPKGSFSTLEIQRTEQGDSAMYLCASSQDSDEKLFFGSGTQLSVL.

There are many counts of this clonotype. This chain joins TRBV6-1 and TRBJ2-3; D unclear. The CDR3 is made up of 17 amino acids. From germline, CDR1 is MNHNS and CDR2 SASEGT. V lost 2 bases, J lost 3 bases, and 18 bases lay in between. The CDR3 spells CASSEYHYDKSTDTQYF. Here the CDR3 DNA reads TGTGCCAGCAGTGAATATCACTATGATAAGTCTACAGATACGCAGTATTTT.

The table lists this clonotype with a few counts. This rearrangement joins TRBV4-3 to TRBJ1-4; 10 bases fit TRBD1. This CDR3 comprises 16 residues. The germline CDR1 and CDR2 sequences are LGHNA and YSLEER. V was pared by 3 bases and J by 4 bases, with 5 bases of the junction left unmatched. The CDR3 here is CASSQGTGVGNEKLFF. CDR3 nucleotides: TGCGCCAGCAGCCAGGGGACAGGGGTTGGTAATGAAAAACTGTTTTTT.

The V and J genes are TRBV6-2 or TRBV6-3 and TRBJ1-1, with TRBD1 matching 9 bases. V lost 3 bases and J lost 3; bases outside the gene matches: 8. Looked up from germline, CDR1 is MNHEY and CDR2 is SVGEGT. CDR3 size: 16 residues. The CDR3 bases are TGTGCCAGCAGTTATCCGGGGACAGGGACGGACACTGAAGCTTTCTTT. Translating it yields CASSYPGTGTDTEAFF.

This clonotype appeared a few times. V and J are TRBV6-1 and TRBJ2-7; a possible D gene is TRBD1 (6 bases). With 5 bases removed from V and 7 bases from J, the gap between germline ends came to 12 bases. The CDR3 is made up of 12 amino acids. Germline values: CDR1 MNHNS, CDR2 SASEGT. The CDR3 region is CASSSGVGEQYF. CDR3 sequence (DNA): TGTGCCAGCAGTTCAGGGGTCGGTGAGCAGTACTTC.

Only a few counts were recorded for this clonotype. The chain employs TRBV10-3 and TRBJ1-2; D call uncertain. Trimming pared 0 bases from V and 3 bases from J, leaving 2 bases between. Looked up from germline, CDR1 is ENHRY and CDR2 is SYGVKD. CDR3 size: 12 residues. The chain's CDR3 is CAISESYYGYTF. The CDR3 region has the DNA TGTGCCATCAGTGAGTCCTACTATGGCTACACCTTC.

This clonotype occurred many times. V usage is TRBV7-9 and J usage is TRBJ1-2; possibly TRBD1 for D (5 bases). V was pared by 2 bases and J by 2 bases, with 9 bases between. Germline assignment: CDR1 SEHNR and CDR2 FQNEAQ (reference sequence). This CDR3 is 14 amino acids long. The CDR3 is CASSLQSGNYGYTF. CDR3 nucleotide sequence: TGTGCCAGCAGCTTACAGTCAGGGAACTATGGCTACACCTTC.

This clonotype was found many times. The chain uses TRBV20-1 and TRBJ2-7; TRBD1 matches 9 bases. This CDR3 is 12 amino acids long. The trim removed 7 bases at V and 3 bases at J, leaving 4 bases unmatched. The germline V gene encodes CDR1 DFQATT and CDR2 SNEGSKA (reference sequence). Here the CDR3 reads CSVGTGNYEQYF. The DNA for the CDR3 is TGCAGTGTTGGGACAGGGAACTACGAGCAGTACTTC.

This clonotype has ten or more counts. The CDR3 coding sequence is TGTGCCAGCAGCTTAGTTGGGACAGGGGATTCCTACGAGCAGTACTTC. This encodes CASSLVGTGDSYEQYF. The chain couples TRBV7-8 to TRBJ2-7, with 10 bases aligning to TRBD1. The V segment lost 1 base and the J segment 1 base; nucleotides outside the gene matches: 4. The length of the CDR3 is 16 residues. Germline V gene lookup returns CDR1 SGHVS and CDR2 FQNEAQ.